Listed here are 23 T cell receptor beta chains from one sample, sequenced in a study of chemoradiotherapy in HPV16-positive cancers. Profiling relied on immunoSEQ multiplex PCR, and the TCRdb table lists in-frame clones only, not all of them. Seen here are approximately 9,400 clones, 75% observed once, and the top ten hold about 8.5%. The specimen was collected from a patient who underwent chemoradiotherapy. The receptors stem from a human donor with HPV-associated anogenital cancer.

This clone was detected a few times. The chain joins TRBV4-2 to TRBJ1-2; D is unresolved. The CDR3 sequence is 16 residues long. Germline lookup yields CDR1 LGHNA and CDR2 YNFKEQ. Trimming shortened V by 0 bases and J by 2 bases, and 13 bases separated the two germline ends. For the CDR3, the DNA is TGTGCCAGCAGCCAAGATTTCTCTGGGCAGAACTATGGCTACACCTTC. This encodes CASSQDFSGQNYGYTF.

This rearrangement joins TRBV10-3 to TRBJ2-5, with 7 bases matching TRBD2. Germline trimming cut 5 bases from V and 4 bases from J; bases unmatched to any gene: 1. Germline V gene lookup returns CDR1 ENHRY and CDR2 SYGVKD. The CDR3 extends over 12 amino acids. The CDR3 nucleotides are TGTGCCATCAGTCCGGGGGGAGAGACCCAGTACTTC. Amino acid sequence: CAISPGGETQYF.

This clone was seen only once. Here the CDR3 reads CASSLTRTGAYGYTF. CDR3 DNA: TGTGCCAGCAGCTTAACCCGGACAGGGGCCTATGGCTACACCTTC. The V gene is TRBV11-2, the J gene TRBJ1-2; TRBD1 agrees at 9 bases. Unmatched junction bases numbered 5, after V lost 2 bases and J lost 4 bases. CDR3 length equals 15 residues. Germline CDR1 is SGHAT and CDR2 is FQNNGV. The entire variable domain, with the rest obtained from reference TRBV11-2 and TRBJ1-2, is as follows: EAGVAQSPRYKIIEKRQSVAFWCNPISGHATLYWYQQILGQGPKLLIQFQNNGVVDDSQLPKDRFSAERLKGVDSTLKIQPAKLEDSAVYLCASSLTRTGAYGYTFGSGTRLTVV.

The chain is built from TRBV5-4 and TRBJ2-7; possibly TRBD2 for D (5 bases). Germline V gene data show CDR1 as SGHNT and CDR2 as YYREEE (reference sequence). The CDR3 extends over 13 amino acids. The V and J ends lost 7 bases and 0 bases respectively, with 11 bases between them. The CDR3 nucleotides are TGTGCCAGCTCAACTAGTGACTCCTACGAGCAGTACTTC. Translated: CASSTSDSYEQYF.

This clone showed up just once. J is TRBJ2-5 and V is TRBV7-8, with a tentative D call TRBD2 (5 bases). The CDR3 totals 16 residues. Trimming took off 2 bases at V and 5 bases at J, with 18 bases between the two ends. CDR1 is SGHVS and CDR2 is FQNEAQ in the germline V gene. The CDR3 coding sequence is TGTGCCAGCAGCTTAAGGTCGGGGTCTACGGGCGAGACCCAGTACTTC. Its protein product is CASSLRSGSTGETQYF.

V usage is TRBV7-9 and J usage is TRBJ2-7; D gene ambiguous. Germline CDR1 reads SEHNR; CDR2 reads FQNEAQ (reference sequence). The CDR3 consists of 13 residues. V lost 5 bases, J lost 3 bases, and 11 bases lay in between. The CDR3 here is CASSPGPFYEQYF. CDR3 DNA sequence: TGTGCCAGCAGCCCGGGCCCCTTCTACGAGCAGTACTTC.

In DNA, the CDR3 is TGTGCCAGTAGGAGTAGGGAAAGGGGGGATACGCAGTATTTT. Its translation: CASRSRERGDTQYF. This chain joins TRBV19 and TRBJ2-3; perhaps TRBD1 as D (6 bases). The CDR3 consists of 14 residues. Trimming pared 6 bases from V and 6 bases from J, leaving 16 bases between. Per germline, CDR1 LNHDA and CDR2 SQIVND (reference sequence).

This clone was detected only once. The gene calls are TRBV10-3 and TRBJ2-1; D uncertain. Trimming left V 7 bases short and J 0 bases short, with 13 bases between. In germline, CDR1 is ENHRY, CDR2 SYGVKD. The length of the CDR3 is 15 residues. The CDR3 sequence: CAINNDGSSYNEQFF. The CDR3 coding sequence is TGTGCCATCAATAACGACGGAAGCTCCTACAATGAGCAGTTCTTC.

The CDR3 nucleotides read TGTGCCAGCTCACCTAGGGGGACTTTCCAGTTCTTC. Translated, it gives CASSPRGTFQFF. The V and J genes are TRBV18 and TRBJ2-1, with D possibly called TRBD1 or TRBD2 (6 bases each). Germline V gene data show CDR1 as KGHSH and CDR2 as LQKENI. Trimming removed 3 bases at V and 13 bases at J, with 13 bases between. The CDR3 contains 12 residues.

This chain connects TRBV6-5 to TRBJ2-7; D is unclear. Looked up from germline, CDR1 is MNHEY and CDR2 is SVGAGI. The V end lost 6 bases, the J end lost 5 bases, and 11 bases lay between the germline ends. The CDR3 contains 12 residues. The CDR3 reads CASSNMVDEQYF. DNA for the CDR3: TGTGCCAGCAGCAACATGGTCGACGAGCAGTACTTC.

The CDR3 here is CASSLSGSSSYEQYF. The CDR3, as DNA: TGTGCCAGCAGCCTAAGCGGGTCGAGCTCCTACGAGCAGTACTTC. The chain joins TRBV14 to TRBJ2-7; possible D gene TRBD2, 6 bases. Germline lookup yields CDR1 SGHDN and CDR2 FVKESK. Trimming removed 4 bases at V and 0 bases at J, with 13 bases between. This CDR3 has 15 amino acids.

The rearrangement uses TRBV6-5 and TRBJ1-6; no definite D call. The V gene's germline CDR1 is MNHEY and CDR2 SVGAGI. CDR3 size: 13 residues. The ends were cut back, 1 base at V and 5 bases at J, with 3 bases in the middle. The CDR3 region has the DNA TGTGCCAGCAGTTACTTAAATAATTCACCCCTCCACTTT. The encoded protein is CASSYLNNSPLHF.

The CDR3 protein is CASSYNTGGGQYF. Written as DNA, the CDR3 is TGTGCCAGCAGCTACAATACAGGGGGCGGGCAGTACTTC. This chain joins TRBV11-2 and TRBJ2-5; 9 bases agree with TRBD1. With 4 bases clipped from V and 11 bases from J, the junction kept 8 bases outside the gene matches. The CDR3 extends over 13 amino acids. Germline V gives CDR1 SGHAT, CDR2 FQNNGV.

This clone was found a few times. The gene calls are TRBV29-1 and TRBJ2-7; D gene ambiguous. V was cut by 3 bases and J by 7 bases, with 10 bases left in between. Germline-derived CDR1 and CDR2 are SQVTM and ANQGSEA. The CDR3 consists of 11 residues. The CDR3 is CSVELLGEQYF. The CDR3 bases are TGCAGCGTTGAGCTCCTCGGGGAGCAGTACTTC.

The rearrangement joins TRBV9 to TRBJ2-5, with TRBD2 as a possible D gene (5 bases). The CDR3 loop spans 14 amino acids. Trimming removed 4 bases from V and 9 bases from J, with 19 bases in between. The germline V gene has CDR1 SGDLS and CDR2 YYNGEE. The CDR3 sequence: CASSPNGQAGAQYF. CDR3 DNA: TGTGCCAGCAGCCCCAACGGCCAGGCCGGGGCCCAGTACTTC.

The rearrangement joins TRBV5-1 to TRBJ1-4; possibly TRBD1 for D (6 bases). Per the germline V gene, CDR1 is SGHRS and CDR2 is YFSETQ. CDR3 size: 15 residues. V was trimmed by 3 bases and J by 5 bases, leaving 14 bases between them. The CDR3 spells CASSSGRQGNEKLFF. CDR3 bases: TGCGCCAGCAGCTCCGGACGTCAGGGGAATGAAAAACTGTTTTTT.

The gene calls are TRBV5-1 and TRBJ2-5, with D unresolved. The V and J ends lost 2 bases and 1 base respectively, with 9 bases between them. Looked up from germline, CDR1 is SGHRS and CDR2 is YFSETQ. The CDR3 contains 14 residues. The CDR3 nucleotides are TGCGCCAGCAGCTTCTCTAGGTCCCAAGAGACCCAGTACTTC. Translating gives CASSFSRSQETQYF.

CDR3 residues: CATSRDQRNEQFF. The CDR3 nucleotides read TGTGCCACCAGCAGAGATCAACGGAATGAGCAGTTCTTC. The chain is built from TRBV15 and TRBJ2-1; D is unclear. Trimming cost V 0 bases and J 7 bases, with 7 bases left between them. Germline lookup yields CDR1 LNHNV and CDR2 YYDKDF (reference sequence). This CDR3 has 13 amino acids.

The chain combines TRBV29-1 with TRBJ2-5; D is undetermined. The germline V and J ends were trimmed by 2 bases and 5 bases, with 9 bases remaining between them. The CDR3 is 12 residues long. CDR1 is SQVTM and CDR2 is ANQGSEA in the germline V gene. In DNA form, the CDR3 reads TGCAGCGTTGAATTGGCAGTGGAGACCCAGTACTTC. It specifies CSVELAVETQYF. Based on the CDR3 plus reference TRBV29-1 and TRBJ2-5, the full variable domain is SAVISQKPSRDICQRGTSLTIQCQVDSQVTMMFWYRQQPGQSLTLIATANQGSEATYESGFVIDKFPISRPNLTFSTLTVSNMSPEDSSIYLCSVELAVETQYFGPGTRLLVL.

This clone occurred a few times. The J gene is TRBJ2-2, the V gene TRBV30, with D possibly TRBD1 on 6 matching bases. This CDR3 is 14 amino acids long. Per germline, CDR1 GTSNPN and CDR2 SVGIG (reference sequence). The germline V and J ends were trimmed by 4 bases and 4 bases, with 13 bases remaining between them. CDR3 DNA sequence: TGTGCCTGGAAGAGGGGGAGAGGCACCGGGGAGCTGTTTTTT. Translated, it gives CAWKRGRGTGELFF. The whole variable domain, remainder taken from reference TRBV30 and TRBJ2-2, is SQTIHQWPATLVQPVGSPLSLECTVEGTSNPNLYWYRQAAGRGLQLLFYSVGIGQISSEVPQNLSASRPQDRQFILSSKKLLLSDSGFYLCAWKRGRGTGELFFGEGSRLTVL.

The chain uses TRBV2 and TRBJ2-7, with 9 bases that match TRBD2. Germline lookup yields CDR1 SNHLY and CDR2 FYNNEI. This CDR3 is 18 amino acids long. After removal of 1 base from V and 2 bases from J, the junction contained 12 bases not matched to a gene. The CDR3 nucleotides read TGTGCCAGCAGTGAAGGAAGGGGGGGTGGCGGGAGGGCCTACGAGCAGTACTTC. It encodes CASSEGRGGGGRAYEQYF.

V gene TRBV29-1 combines with J gene TRBJ2-1; D assignment may be TRBD1 or TRBD2 (5 bases each). The CDR3 has 13 amino acids. The V end lost 7 bases, the J end lost 6 bases, and 16 bases lay between the germline ends. CDR1 is SQVTM and CDR2 is ANQGSEA in the germline V gene. CDR3 sequence: CSGGRAGGNEQFF. The DNA of the CDR3 is TGCAGCGGGGGCCGGGCTGGGGGCAATGAGCAGTTCTTC.

V and J are TRBV7-8 and TRBJ2-1; TRBD2 agrees at 11 bases. Germline V gives CDR1 SGHVS, CDR2 FQNEAQ. With V trimmed by 8 bases and J by 9 bases, 18 bases remained unmatched. The CDR3 contains 17 residues. CDR3 sequence reads: CASLEGVAGGWGPEQFF. CDR3 bases: TGTGCCAGCCTTGAGGGGGTAGCGGGAGGGTGGGGGCCTGAGCAGTTCTTC.